A single sample gave rise to the 32 T cell receptor beta chains below, sequenced in a study of identical twins. TCRdb called the 5' RACE reads again in MiXCR, with one record for every CDR3 protein. The sample holds under 300,000 distinct CDR3 sequences, roughly 13% seen once. Sequenced: memory (CD45RO+) T cells sorted from blood. All receptors come from a woman between 18 and 29 years old in good health.

This clonotype has ten or more counts. The chain combines TRBV5-1 with TRBJ2-5; 8 bases are shared with TRBD2. The CDR3 sequence is 15 residues long. Per the germline V gene, CDR1 is SGHRS and CDR2 is YFSETQ. V lost 5 bases and J lost 2; bases outside the gene matches: 8. CDR3 in DNA: TGCGCCAGCAGGACTGTAACTAGCGGACAAGAGACCCAGTACTTC. This encodes CASRTVTSGQETQYF.

V gene TRBV29-1 combines with J gene TRBJ1-2; D remains unclear. The CDR3 length is 11 residues. Germline V CDR1 and CDR2: SQVTM, ANQGSEA. Trimming removed 7 bases at V and 4 bases at J, with 10 bases between. The CDR3 DNA reads as TGCAGCGGGCGGGTTACCTATGGCTACACCTTC. This translates into CSGRVTYGYTF.

As DNA, the CDR3 is TGCAGTGCTGAGGCACCGGGCTATCGAAACACCATATATTTT. Protein product: CSAEAPGYRNTIYF. The rearrangement joins TRBV20-1 to TRBJ1-3; D unresolved. Germline V CDR1 and CDR2: DFQATT, SNEGSKA (reference sequence). The CDR3 spans 14 residues. V was trimmed by 5 bases and J by 5 bases, leaving 16 bases between them.

The chain uses TRBV5-5 and TRBJ2-2, with 10 nucleotides matching TRBD1. The CDR3 is 16 amino acids. Germline CDR1 SGHKS, CDR2 YYEKEE (reference sequence). J lost 2 bases, V lost 2 bases, and 3 bases had no gene match. DNA of the CDR3: TGTGCCAGCAGCTTCGGGACAGGGGCAAACACCGGGGAGCTGTTTTTT. Translation gives CASSFGTGANTGELFF.

This clonotype has just a few counts. The chain joins TRBV7-9 to TRBJ1-4; no clear D. The germline gives CDR1 SEHNR, CDR2 FQNEAQ (reference sequence). The V end was cut by 2 bases, the J end by 3 bases, with 13 bases between. This CDR3 has 16 residues. CDR3: CASSLRHNGPNEKLFF. CDR3 sequence (DNA): TGTGCCAGCAGCTTAAGACACAACGGACCTAATGAAAAACTGTTTTTT.

This clonotype occurred a few times. V usage is TRBV9 and J usage is TRBJ2-5; tentatively, D is TRBD1 or TRBD2 (5 bases each). CDR1 and CDR2 (germline): SGDLS, YYNGEE. V lost 3 bases and J lost 4, with 19 bases in between. The CDR3 totals 16 residues. The CDR3 DNA reads TGTGCCAGCAGCGCGCCTCCCGGGACGAGGGGAGAGACCCAGTACTTC. Its translation: CASSAPPGTRGETQYF. Full variable domain (outside the CDR3, taken from reference TRBV9 and TRBJ2-5): DSGVTQTPKHLITATGQRVTLRCSPRSGDLSVYWYQQSLDQGLQFLIQYYNGEERAKGNILERFSAQQFPDLHSELNLSSLELGDSALYFCASSAPPGTRGETQYFGPGTRLLVL.

The table lists this clonotype with a few counts. The genes are TRBV5-1 and TRBJ1-1; 8 bases are a match to TRBD1. V was clipped by 1 base and J by 7 bases; unmatched bases: 6. The CDR3 covers 14 residues. Germline CDR1 is SGHRS and CDR2 is YFSETQ. The CDR3 reads CASSLTGQGNEAFF. The CDR3, as DNA: TGCGCCAGCAGCTTGACCGGACAGGGCAATGAAGCTTTCTTT.

This sequence joins TRBV11-2 and TRBJ2-2; the D call may be TRBD1 or TRBD2 (5 bases each). Germline values: CDR1 SGHAT, CDR2 FQNNGV. Trimming stripped 7 bases from V and 6 bases from J, with 18 bases between. The CDR3 has 15 amino acids. DNA of the CDR3: TGTGCCAGCACCTCCCCCTGGGGGAAGGCCGGGGAGCTGTTTTTT. This codes for CASTSPWGKAGELFF.

This clonotype occurred many times. The chain carries TRBV4-1 and TRBJ2-2, with 7 bases identical to TRBD2. The CDR3 contains 15 residues. CDR1 and CDR2 from the germline V gene are MGHRA and YSYEKL. Trimming took 2 bases from V and 5 from J; bases not matched to a gene: 5. The DNA for the CDR3 is TGCGCCAGCAGCCAACCATGGGAGGGGACCGGGGAGCTGTTTTTT. This encodes CASSQPWEGTGELFF.

The CDR3 nucleotides are TGTGCCAGCAGTTGGGGGGCGGGGGGAGGTGATTCACCCCTCCACTTT. The encoded protein is CASSWGAGGGDSPLHF. The chain has TRBV27 and TRBJ1-6, with D tentatively TRBD1 (6 bases). The V gene's germline CDR1 is MNHEY and CDR2 SMNVEV (reference sequence). V was pared by 4 bases and J by 8 bases, with 18 bases between. The CDR3 runs 16 residues.

At least ten counts were recorded for this clonotype. The chain employs TRBV5-1 and TRBJ2-2; D gene unclear. Trimming took 0 bases from V and 8 from J, leaving 8 bases between them. Germline assignment: CDR1 SGHRS and CDR2 YFSETQ. The CDR3 has 13 residues. The CDR3 nucleotides are TGCGCCAGCAGCTTGGCCAATGCGGGGGAGCTGTTTTTT. Protein sequence: CASSLANAGELFF.

In this sample, this clonotype turned up a few times. The chain uses TRBV20-1 and TRBJ2-7, with a tentative D call TRBD2 (6 bases). The V and J ends lost 6 bases and 0 bases respectively, with 21 bases between them. Germline CDR1 reads DFQATT; CDR2 reads SNEGSKA (reference sequence). The CDR3 covers 16 residues. CDR3 DNA sequence: TGCAGTGCCAAGCCGGGCGGGACCGGAAGCTCCTACGAGCAGTACTTC. Its protein is CSAKPGGTGSSYEQYF.

There are many counts of this clonotype. This chain links TRBV7-9 with TRBJ1-3; D gene ambiguous. The germline V gene has CDR1 SEHNR and CDR2 FQNEAQ (reference sequence). The CDR3 has 13 residues. V lost 7 bases and J lost 0, with 7 bases in between. The CDR3 DNA reads TGTGCCAGCACCCTATCCTCTGGAAACACCATATATTTT. Its translation is CASTLSSGNTIYF. Together with reference TRBV7-9 and TRBJ1-3, the CDR3 gives the full variable domain: DTGVSQNPRHKITKRGQNVTFRCDPISEHNRLYWYRQTLGQGPEFLTYFQNEAQLEKSRLLSDRFSAERPKGSFSTLEIQRTEQGDSAMYLCASTLSSGNTIYFGEGSWLTVV.

This chain uses TRBV7-3 with TRBJ2-2, with D unresolved. This CDR3 contains 14 residues. Germline CDR1 SGHTA, CDR2 FQGTGA. The V gene lost 9 bases and the J gene lost 6 bases, with 17 bases spanning the gap. The CDR3 DNA reads TGTGCCAGTAAGGTCGCATCAGGTTCCGGGGAGCTGTTTTTT. Translated, it gives CASKVASGSGELFF.

There are a few counts of this clonotype. The chain has TRBV20-1 and TRBJ2-1, with D uncertain. CDR1 is DFQATT and CDR2 is SNEGSKA in the germline V gene (reference sequence). The CDR3 covers 14 residues. The germline V and J ends were trimmed by 6 bases and 0 bases, with 12 bases remaining between them. CDR3 nucleotides: TGCAGTGCCCAAGGACGCACCTCCTACAATGAGCAGTTCTTC. Translation gives CSAQGRTSYNEQFF.

The rearrangement uses TRBV19 and TRBJ2-3, with TRBD2 identical over 9 bases. The germline gives CDR1 LNHDA, CDR2 SQIVND (reference sequence). The CDR3 spans 15 residues. V lost 6 bases, J lost 3 bases, and 7 bases stayed unmatched. This CDR3 is CASRPPGLATDTQYF. Written as DNA, the CDR3 is TGTGCCAGTAGGCCCCCGGGACTAGCTACAGATACGCAGTATTTT.

J is TRBJ2-7 and V is TRBV6-2 or TRBV6-3; 8 bases are shared with TRBD2. V lost 2 bases, J lost 3 bases, and 6 bases stayed unmatched. The germline CDR1 and CDR2 sequences are MNHEY and SVGEGT. This CDR3 is built from 15 residues. The CDR3 sequence is CASSYPAGAVYEQYF. The DNA of the CDR3 is TGTGCCAGCAGTTACCCAGCGGGAGCAGTCTACGAGCAGTACTTC.

This clonotype was seen a few times. The chain recombines TRBV5-1 with TRBJ1-2; D not resolved. The V gene lost 4 bases and the J gene lost 6 bases, with 19 bases spanning the gap. Germline V CDR1 and CDR2: SGHRS, YFSETQ. The CDR3 has 15 residues. CDR3 protein: CASSARNKPTDGYTF. The CDR3 DNA is TGCGCCAGCAGCGCTCGGAACAAGCCCACGGATGGCTACACCTTC.

This clonotype was seen a handful of times. V and J are TRBV25-1 and TRBJ1-5; 7 bases align to TRBD1. This CDR3 has 14 residues. J gave up 6 bases and V 4 bases, and 6 bases lay outside the gene matches. Germline CDR1 and CDR2: MGHDK and SYGVNS. CDR3 loop: CASSGSTGIQPQHF. DNA of the CDR3: TGTGCCAGCAGTGGATCGACAGGGATTCAGCCCCAGCATTTT.

J is TRBJ2-1 and V is TRBV9; no reliable D call. Germline values: CDR1 SGDLS, CDR2 YYNGEE. The CDR3 runs to 15 residues. The V end lost 2 bases, the J end lost 5 bases, and 14 bases lay between the germline ends. The CDR3 DNA is TGTGCCAGCAGCGTTGGACCGGCCAACGACAATGAGCAGTTCTTC. Its protein product is CASSVGPANDNEQFF.

This clonotype was seen just once. CDR3 nucleotides: TGTGCCAGCAGCTTAGTCGGGGGACGGGCTGGAAAGAGCTCCTACGAGCAGTACTTC. It specifies CASSLVGGRAGKSSYEQYF. The rearrangement links TRBV11-2 to TRBJ2-7, with a tentative D call TRBD2 (6 bases). V lost 1 base and J lost 0, with 22 bases in between. The CDR3 is made up of 19 amino acids. From germline, CDR1 is SGHAT and CDR2 FQNNGV.

This clonotype was counted a few times. CDR3 sequence (DNA): TGCGCCAGCAGCCCCCCTTTCCCCTCTGGAAACACCATATATTTT. This codes for CASSPPFPSGNTIYF. The chain combines TRBV4-3 with TRBJ1-3; D uncertain. This CDR3 region has 15 residues. Trimming shortened V by 4 bases and J by 0 bases, and 10 bases separated the two germline ends. Per germline, CDR1 LGHNA and CDR2 YSLEER.

There are a few counts of this clonotype. CDR3 DNA: TGCGCCAGCAGCCAAGATCTTCAGCCCCAGCATTTT. This codes for CASSQDLQPQHF. The J gene is TRBJ1-5, the V gene TRBV4-3; no clear D gene. The CDR3 has 12 residues. V lost 0 bases and J lost 6, with 3 bases in between. From germline, CDR1 is LGHNA and CDR2 YSLEER.

A few counts support this clonotype. The chain is built from TRBV2 and TRBJ2-2, with 7 bases that match TRBD1. Germline CDR1 SNHLY, CDR2 FYNNEI. Trimming at V came to 6 bases and at J to 2 bases, leaving 6 bases not matched to a gene. This CDR3 region has 15 residues. CDR3 sequence (DNA): TGTGCCAGCAGAGCCGGGACAGCTAACACCGGGGAGCTGTTTTTT. Encoded protein: CASRAGTANTGELFF.

This clonotype was detected a few times. V and J are TRBV12-3 or TRBV12-4 and TRBJ2-7; 9 positions agree with TRBD2. The V and J ends lost 2 bases and 3 bases, in that order; junction bases with no gene match: 5. CDR3 length: 15 amino acids. CDR3 nucleotide sequence: TGTGCCAGCAGTTTACGGGCGGGGGGGCACTACGAGCAGTACTTC. Protein: CASSLRAGGHYEQYF.

The chain is built from TRBV6-5 and TRBJ2-7; TRBD1 matches at 10 bases. The J segment lost 5 bases and the V segment lost 0 bases, leaving 4 bases of the junction unmatched. In germline, CDR1 is MNHEY, CDR2 SVGAGI. This CDR3 contains 15 residues. The CDR3 sequence: CASSYSDRGKHEQYF. The CDR3 bases are TGTGCCAGCAGTTACTCGGACAGGGGGAAACACGAGCAGTACTTC.

J is TRBJ2-2 and V is TRBV4-2; D possibly corresponds to TRBD1 (5 bases). The length of the CDR3 is 15 residues. Germline lookup yields CDR1 LGHNA and CDR2 YNFKEQ. The germline V and J ends were trimmed by 6 bases and 6 bases, with 17 bases remaining between them. Here the CDR3 DNA reads TGTGCCAGCAGGCCTGCACCTATAGGGGCCGGGGAGCTGTTTTTT. This gives the protein CASRPAPIGAGELFF.

This clonotype was detected a few times. The chain links TRBV3-1 to TRBJ2-7, with TRBD1 identical over 9 bases. V lost 6 bases and J lost 3; bases outside the gene matches: 9. There are 15 residues in the CDR3. Germline loops: CDR1 LGHDT, CDR2 YNNKEL (reference sequence). The CDR3 loop is CASRRSGTGIYEQYF. CDR3 DNA sequence: TGTGCCAGCAGGCGCTCGGGGACAGGGATCTACGAGCAGTACTTC.

This clonotype was seen a handful of times. The chain joins TRBV5-6 to TRBJ2-7, with TRBD2 matching 7 bases. Germline CDR1 is SGHDT and CDR2 is YYEEEE. V lost 0 bases and J lost 5; bases outside the gene matches: 20. CDR3 length: 19 amino acids. CDR3 nucleotide sequence: TGTGCCAGCAGCTTGGCCGCTGGCGGGAGAAAACCCCCGGAGGACGAGCAGTACTTC. Translating it yields CASSLAAGGRKPPEDEQYF.

This clonotype showed up just a few times. The chain couples TRBV5-5 to TRBJ1-1; no reliable D call. Trimming shortened V by 2 bases and J by 1 base, and 12 bases separated the two germline ends. CDR1 and CDR2 (germline): SGHKS, YYEKEE (reference sequence). This CDR3 is built from 15 residues. As DNA, the CDR3 is TGTGCCAGCAGCTTTCCCCCCTCAGGGAACACTGAAGCTTTCTTT. As protein: CASSFPPSGNTEAFF.

This clonotype was counted between two and nine times. This chain links TRBV10-1 with TRBJ2-3; 9 nucleotides agree with TRBD1. V was clipped by 6 bases and J by 5 bases; unmatched bases: 0. Germline V CDR1 and CDR2: WNHNN, SYGVQD (reference sequence). This CDR3 spans 12 amino acids. Here the CDR3 DNA reads TGCGCCAGCAGGGGACAGGGAGATACGCAGTATTTT. Translating gives CASRGQGDTQYF.

This clonotype was counted at least ten times. The rearrangement uses TRBV5-1 and TRBJ1-6; TRBD1 might be the D (5 bases). The CDR3 loop spans 15 amino acids. V gave up 4 bases and J gave up 0 bases, with 8 bases separating them. Germline V gives CDR1 SGHRS, CDR2 YFSETQ. The CDR3 sequence: CASSLTGSYNSPLHF. CDR3 DNA sequence: TGCGCCAGCAGCCTTACAGGCTCCTATAATTCACCCCTCCACTTT.